This TCR beta chain was recovered during a study of shared clonotypes between healthy human individuals. Using immunoSEQ multiplex PCR, the repertoire was profiled, and TCRdb retains in-frame clones only, with some absent. The data hold about 470,000 clones, with about 85% observed a single time. The CDR3 is 16 amino acids. Germline V gives CDR1 LGHNA, CDR2 YSLEER. The chain has TRBV4-3 and TRBJ2-5, with 9 bases fitting TRBD1. The DNA end favors TRBJ2-7, so the J call may be wrong. The clonotype was recovered from a woman in her thirties or forties in good health. Some clones in this sample may be carry-over from other donors' samples. The material sequenced was PBMCs. The CDR3 is CASSQVWGQGNYEQYF. The CDR3 DNA is TGCGCCAGCAGCCAAGTATGGGGACAGGGAAACTACGAGCAGTACTTC.